This passage covers 5 T cell receptor beta chains from one sample sequenced in a study of cytotoxic CD8 clonotypes in ibrutinib-treated CLL. TCRdb's copy holds only in-frame clones and misses some; the assay was immunoSEQ multiplex PCR. The table records roughly 150,000 clones, under 85% of them present only once. Sequencing was performed on PBMCs, taken after 24 months of ibrutinib treatment. These receptors were obtained from a human donor with chronic lymphocytic leukemia.

This clone was counted between two and nine times. The V and J genes are TRBV28 and TRBJ1-5; TRBD1 is a possible D gene (5 bases). Trimming took off 3 bases at V and 7 bases at J, with 10 bases between the two ends. CDR1 and CDR2 (germline): MDHEN, SYDVKM. CDR3 length: 13 amino acids. The CDR3 coding sequence is TGTGCCAGCAGTTTTTGGGGACGGCAGCCCCAGCATTTT. Its translation is CASSFWGRQPQHF. Full variable domain (outside the CDR3, taken from reference TRBV28 and TRBJ1-5): DVKVTQSSRYLVKRTGEKVFLECVQDMDHENMFWYRQDPGLGLRLIYFSYDVKMKEKGDIPEGYSVSREKKERFSLILESASTNQTSMYLCASSFWGRQPQHFGDGTRLSIL.

The rearrangement links TRBV4-3 to TRBJ2-1; D call uncertain. The CDR3 is made up of 14 amino acids. Germline V CDR1 and CDR2: LGHNA, YSLEER. Trimming took 0 bases from V and 8 from J, leaving 11 bases between them. CDR3 nucleotides: TGCGCCAGCAGCCAAGATTCAGGTACGGATGAGCAGTTCTTC. Protein product: CASSQDSGTDEQFF.

V gene TRBV6-5 combines with J gene TRBJ1-4, with TRBD1 matching 9 bases. The CDR3 is made up of 16 amino acids. V was clipped by 2 bases and J by 5 bases; unmatched bases: 6. Germline V gene lookup returns CDR1 MNHEY and CDR2 SVGAGI. The CDR3 here is CASSYRTGVGNEKLFF. The CDR3 coding sequence is TGTGCCAGCAGTTACCGGACAGGGGTGGGGAATGAAAAACTGTTTTTT.

J is TRBJ2-1 and V is TRBV5-1; 10 bases agree with TRBD1. Germline lookup yields CDR1 SGHRS and CDR2 YFSETQ. The CDR3 is made up of 14 amino acids. The trim removed 4 bases at V and 7 bases at J, leaving 5 bases unmatched. In DNA, the CDR3 is TGCGCCAGCAGCAGACAGGGGGCTATAAATGAGCAGTTCTTC. It specifies CASSRQGAINEQFF.

The CDR3 spells CASSSRGGYGYTF. CDR3 DNA sequence: TGTGCCAGCAGCTCCAGGGGTGGGTATGGCTACACCTTC. J is TRBJ1-2 and V is TRBV7-3; TRBD1 is a possible D gene (6 bases). The CDR3 is 13 residues long. V was pared by 4 bases and J by 5 bases, with 11 bases between. Germline V gene sequence: CDR1 SGHTA, CDR2 FQGTGA. Filled out from reference TRBV7-3 and TRBJ1-2, the complete variable domain reads GAGVSQTPSNKVTEKGKYVELRCDPISGHTALYWYRQSLGQGPEFLIYFQGTGAADDSGLPNDRFFAVRPEGSVSTLKIQRTERGDSAVYLCASSSRGGYGYTFGSGTRLTVV.